The 18 T cell receptor beta chains in this list originate from one sample, sequenced in a study of OX40 agonist ivuxolimab in advanced cancers. Repertoires were generated with immunoSEQ multiplex PCR, while TCRdb's copy carries only in-frame clones and drops some. The sample shows about 41,000 clones, approximately 88% of them seen only once. The source was CD4+ or CD8+ T cells sorted from blood, collected in a trial of the OX40 agonist ivuxolimab. The receptors come from an adult with an advanced solid tumor such as melanoma, head and neck, liver or kidney cancer.

The chain joins TRBV4-1 to TRBJ2-1, with D unclear. CDR3 length: 13 residues. CDR1 is MGHRA, CDR2 YSYEKL, per germline. Trimming removed 5 bases from V and 4 bases from J, with 9 bases in between. The CDR3: CASSGVGYNEQFF. Here the CDR3 DNA reads TGCGCCAGCAGCGGGGTGGGGTACAATGAGCAGTTCTTC.

This clone was observed a single time. This chain uses TRBV5-4 with TRBJ2-3; no clear D. This CDR3 comprises 15 residues. Trimming stripped 4 bases from V and 0 bases from J, with 12 bases between. The germline gives CDR1 SGHNT, CDR2 YYREEE (reference sequence). CDR3 sequence: CASSIGKTSTDTQYF. CDR3 sequence (DNA): TGTGCCAGCAGCATAGGAAAGACTAGCACAGATACGCAGTATTTT.

The CDR3 DNA follows: TGTGCCAGTAGTACGGGACGGCCTAATGAAAAACTGTTTTTT. This codes for CASSTGRPNEKLFF. The chain uses TRBV19 and TRBJ1-4; D perhaps matches TRBD1 (5 bases). Trimming removed 4 bases from V and 3 bases from J, with 9 bases in between. CDR3 length: 14 amino acids. Germline V gene lookup returns CDR1 LNHDA and CDR2 SQIVND (reference sequence). The full variable domain, rest sourced from reference TRBV19 and TRBJ1-4, is DGGITQSPKYLFRKEGQNVTLSCEQNLNHDAMYWYRQDPGQGLRLIYYSQIVNDFQKGDIAEGYSVSREKKESFPLTVTSAQKNPTAFYLCASSTGRPNEKLFFGSGTQLSVL.

J is TRBJ2-7 and V is TRBV11-2; D perhaps matches TRBD2 (6 bases). CDR3 size: 15 residues. The ends were cut back, 3 bases at V and 4 bases at J, with 16 bases in the middle. CDR1 and CDR2 from the germline V gene are SGHAT and FQNNGV. The CDR3: CASSFFDGGWYEQYF. Written as DNA, the CDR3 is TGTGCCAGCAGCTTTTTTGATGGAGGGTGGTACGAGCAGTACTTC.

The CDR3 sequence is CTSSQDLASGRANTGELFF. The CDR3 nucleotides read TGCACCAGCAGCCAAGACCTGGCTAGCGGGAGGGCCAACACCGGGGAGCTGTTTTTT. This chain connects TRBV1 to TRBJ2-2; TRBD2 is the table's D call and was not checked against the DNA. TRBV1 is reported as a pseudogene. The CDR3 spans 19 residues.

The chain is built from TRBV27 and TRBJ2-7; no clear D. The V end lost 8 bases, the J end lost 6 bases, and 14 bases lay between the germline ends. Germline assignment: CDR1 MNHEY and CDR2 SMNVEV (reference sequence). The CDR3 length is 12 residues. The chain's CDR3 is CASRLLSGEQYF. The CDR3 region has the DNA TGTGCCAGCCGCCTTTTGTCGGGCGAGCAGTACTTC.

J is TRBJ2-7 and V is TRBV5-4; D possibly corresponds to TRBD2 (7 bases). Germline assignment: CDR1 SGHNT and CDR2 YYREEE (reference sequence). This CDR3 has 14 residues. Trimming shortened V by 0 bases and J by 2 bases, and 9 bases separated the two germline ends. CDR3 protein: CASSLVGGPYEQYF. The CDR3 coding sequence is TGTGCCAGCAGCTTGGTGGGGGGGCCCTACGAGCAGTACTTC. Full variable domain (remainder filled in from reference TRBV5-4 and TRBJ2-7): ETGVTQSPTHLIKTRGQQVTLRCSSQSGHNTVSWYQQALGQGPQFIFQYYREEENGRGNFPPRFSGLQFPNYSSELNVNALELDDSALYLCASSLVGGPYEQYFGPGTRLTVT.

CDR3: CASSPSGGWAGELFF. The CDR3 bases are TGTGCCAGCAGCCCGTCCGGGGGTTGGGCCGGGGAGCTGTTTTTT. This chain connects TRBV5-4 to TRBJ2-2; perhaps TRBD2 as D (6 bases). Germline CDR1 SGHNT, CDR2 YYREEE (reference sequence). Trimming shortened V by 4 bases and J by 6 bases, and 16 bases separated the two germline ends. The CDR3 has 15 amino acids.

The V and J genes are TRBV7-3 and TRBJ2-1; no firm D call. CDR1 SGHTA and CDR2 FQGTGA come from the germline V gene. V was shortened by 5 bases and J by 9 bases, with 11 bases between the two germline ends. There are 12 residues in the CDR3. The DNA of the CDR3 is TGTGCCAGCAGCGGCGAAGGTAGTGAGCAGTTCTTC. Its protein product is CASSGEGSEQFF.

The V gene is TRBV27, the J gene TRBJ2-1; TRBD2 might be the D (5 bases). Trimming took off 3 bases at V and 2 bases at J, with 11 bases between the two ends. The CDR3 runs to 15 residues. Germline CDR1 and CDR2: MNHEY and SMNVEV (reference sequence). CDR3 region: CASSFGGPAYNEQFF. The CDR3 nucleotides are TGTGCCAGCAGTTTTGGCGGGCCAGCCTACAATGAGCAGTTCTTC.

This clone was counted a single time. The chain is built from TRBV4-1 and TRBJ2-1; the D gene is possibly TRBD2 (6 bases). V gave up 11 bases and J gave up 6 bases, with 14 bases separating them. Germline-derived CDR1 and CDR2 are MGHRA and YSYEKL. This CDR3 spans 12 amino acids. The CDR3 loop is CASMGGGNEQFF. The CDR3 coding sequence is TGCGCCTCTATGGGGGGTGGCAATGAGCAGTTCTTC.

The V gene is TRBV13, the J gene TRBJ2-1; D not resolved. Between the trimmed V and J ends, which lost 7 bases and 6 bases, there was a span of 16 bases. This CDR3 is 14 amino acids long. Germline V gives CDR1 PRHDT, CDR2 FYEKMQ (reference sequence). CDR3 residues: CASTSHVGSNEQFF. The CDR3 DNA is TGTGCCAGCACCTCGCACGTCGGGTCCAATGAGCAGTTCTTC.

The CDR3 loop reads CASSLDGTYEQYF. The CDR3 region has the DNA TGCGCCAGCAGCTTGGACGGAACCTACGAGCAGTACTTC. The V gene is TRBV5-1, the J gene TRBJ2-7; the D is unclear. The CDR3 loop spans 13 amino acids. Trimming took 0 bases from V and 2 from J, leaving 6 bases between them. Germline V gene data show CDR1 as SGHRS and CDR2 as YFSETQ.

The V call is TRBV28, the J call TRBJ2-7, with 10 bases identical to TRBD1. With 5 bases clipped from V and 6 bases from J, the junction kept 7 bases outside the gene matches. This CDR3 has 14 amino acids. The germline gives CDR1 MDHEN, CDR2 SYDVKM. The CDR3 loop is CASSEPGQGIEQYF. CDR3 nucleotide sequence: TGTGCCAGCAGTGAGCCGGGACAGGGGATCGAGCAGTACTTC.

The chain recombines TRBV28 with TRBJ2-2; 7 bases agree with TRBD2. The CDR3 sequence is 17 residues long. The ends lost 3 bases at V and 7 bases at J; junction bases unmatched: 14. Germline assignment: CDR1 MDHEN and CDR2 SYDVKM. CDR3 coding DNA: TGTGCCAGCAGTTTTTGGGGTGTTACCGGGAGGATCGGGGAGCTGTTTTTT. Translated: CASSFWGVTGRIGELFF.

The chain recombines TRBV7-9 with TRBJ2-7, with D uncertain. V was shortened by 1 base and J by 10 bases, with 11 bases between the two germline ends. The CDR3 consists of 12 residues. In germline, CDR1 is SEHNR, CDR2 FQNEAQ (reference sequence). The CDR3 region has the DNA TGTGCCAGCAGCTTAGGTGGCAACCACCAGTACTTC. This translates into CASSLGGNHQYF.

This clone came up a few times. The chain has TRBV7-9 and TRBJ2-7, with 9 bases fitting TRBD1. The V gene's germline CDR1 is SEHNR and CDR2 FQNEAQ (reference sequence). The CDR3 is 19 residues long. V was clipped by 5 bases and J by 2 bases; unmatched bases: 19. The CDR3 is CASSPPTSRDRVVAYEQYF. CDR3 nucleotides: TGTGCCAGCAGCCCTCCAACGTCCCGGGACAGGGTAGTAGCCTACGAGCAGTACTTC. Full variable domain (missing parts from reference TRBV7-9 and TRBJ2-7): DTGVSQNPRHKITKRGQNVTFRCDPISEHNRLYWYRQTLGQGPEFLTYFQNEAQLEKSRLLSDRFSAERPKGSFSTLEIQRTEQGDSAMYLCASSPPTSRDRVVAYEQYFGPGTRLTVT.

The V gene is TRBV21-1, the J gene TRBJ2-1; the table's D call TRBD2 went unverified against the DNA. TRBV21-1 represents a pseudogene. The CDR3 is 15 residues long. The CDR3 nucleotides are TGTGCCTGCGGGAAGCTGCCGTGCTCCTACAATGAGCAGTTCTTC. Its translation is CACGKLPCSYNEQFF.